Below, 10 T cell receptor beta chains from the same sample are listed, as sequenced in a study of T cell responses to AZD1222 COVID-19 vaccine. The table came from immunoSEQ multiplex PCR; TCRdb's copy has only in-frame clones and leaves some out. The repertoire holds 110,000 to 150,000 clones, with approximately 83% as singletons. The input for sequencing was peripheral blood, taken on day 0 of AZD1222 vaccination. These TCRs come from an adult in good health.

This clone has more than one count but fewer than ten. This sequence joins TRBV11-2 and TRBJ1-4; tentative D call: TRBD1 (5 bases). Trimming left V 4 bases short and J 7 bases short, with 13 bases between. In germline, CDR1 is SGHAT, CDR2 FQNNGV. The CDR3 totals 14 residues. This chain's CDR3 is CASSSGTSREKLFF. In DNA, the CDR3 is TGTGCCAGCAGCTCCGGGACCAGTCGTGAAAAACTGTTTTTT.

CDR3 amino acids: CASSFRQGAPEAFF. The CDR3 DNA is TGTGCCAGTAGTTTTCGTCAGGGGGCCCCTGAAGCTTTCTTT. This chain uses TRBV19 with TRBJ1-1; 8 bases are a match to TRBD1. J gave up 6 bases and V 5 bases, and 8 bases lay outside the gene matches. This CDR3 spans 14 amino acids. Germline loops: CDR1 LNHDA, CDR2 SQIVND (reference sequence).

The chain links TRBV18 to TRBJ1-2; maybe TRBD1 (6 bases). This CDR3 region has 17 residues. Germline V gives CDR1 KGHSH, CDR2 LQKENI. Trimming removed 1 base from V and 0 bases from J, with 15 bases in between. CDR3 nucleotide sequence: TGTGCCAGCTCACCACTGACTGGACAGACCACTAACTATGGCTACACCTTC. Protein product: CASSPLTGQTTNYGYTF. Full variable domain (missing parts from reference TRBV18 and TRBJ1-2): NAGVMQNPRHLVRRRGQEARLRCSPMKGHSHVYWYRQLPEEGLKFMVYLQKENIIDESGMPKERFSAEFPKEGPSILRIQQVVRGDSAAYFCASSPLTGQTTNYGYTFGSGTRLTVV.

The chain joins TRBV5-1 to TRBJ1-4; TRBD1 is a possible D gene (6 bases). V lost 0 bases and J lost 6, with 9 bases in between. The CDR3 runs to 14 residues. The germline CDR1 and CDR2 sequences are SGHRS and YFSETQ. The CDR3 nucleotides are TGCGCCAGCAGCTTGGACAGGGTAGATGAAAAACTGTTTTTT. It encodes CASSLDRVDEKLFF.

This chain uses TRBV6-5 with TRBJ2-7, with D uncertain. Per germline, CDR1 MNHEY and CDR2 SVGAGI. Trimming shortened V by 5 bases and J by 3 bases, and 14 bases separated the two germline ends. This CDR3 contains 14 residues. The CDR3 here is CASSPSPGHYEQYF. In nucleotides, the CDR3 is TGTGCCAGCAGTCCTAGTCCCGGGCACTACGAGCAGTACTTC.

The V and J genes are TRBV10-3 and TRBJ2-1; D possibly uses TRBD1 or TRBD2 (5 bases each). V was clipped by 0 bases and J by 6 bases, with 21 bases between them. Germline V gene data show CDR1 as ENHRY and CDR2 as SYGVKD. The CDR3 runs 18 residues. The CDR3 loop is CAISESGVGQGQRNEQFF. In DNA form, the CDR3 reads TGTGCCATCAGTGAGTCGGGGGTGGGTCAGGGCCAGCGCAATGAGCAGTTCTTC.

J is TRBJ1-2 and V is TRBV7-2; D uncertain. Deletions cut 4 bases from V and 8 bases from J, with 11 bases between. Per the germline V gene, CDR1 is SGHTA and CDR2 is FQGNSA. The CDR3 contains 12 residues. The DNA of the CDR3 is TGTGCCAGCAGCTCCCTCGTAGGCGGCTACACCTTC. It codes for CASSSLVGGYTF.

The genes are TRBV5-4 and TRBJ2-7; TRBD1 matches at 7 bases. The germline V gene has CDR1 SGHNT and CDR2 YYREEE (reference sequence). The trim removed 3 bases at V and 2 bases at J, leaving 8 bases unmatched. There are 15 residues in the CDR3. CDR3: CASSSRDRVAYEQYF. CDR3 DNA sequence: TGTGCCAGCAGCTCGAGAGACAGGGTTGCCTACGAGCAGTACTTC.

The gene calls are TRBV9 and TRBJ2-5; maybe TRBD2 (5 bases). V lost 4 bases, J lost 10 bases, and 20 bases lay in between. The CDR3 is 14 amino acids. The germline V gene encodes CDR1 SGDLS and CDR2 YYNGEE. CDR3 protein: CASSRQASNFNQYF. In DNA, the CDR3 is TGTGCCAGCAGCCGGCAGGCTAGCAACTTTAACCAGTACTTC.

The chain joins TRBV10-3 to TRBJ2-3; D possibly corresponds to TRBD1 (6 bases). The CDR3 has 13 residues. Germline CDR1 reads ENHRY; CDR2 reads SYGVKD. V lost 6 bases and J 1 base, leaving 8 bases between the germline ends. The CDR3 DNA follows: TGTGCCATCAGGGACAGCGGCACAGATACGCAGTATTTT. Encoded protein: CAIRDSGTDTQYF.